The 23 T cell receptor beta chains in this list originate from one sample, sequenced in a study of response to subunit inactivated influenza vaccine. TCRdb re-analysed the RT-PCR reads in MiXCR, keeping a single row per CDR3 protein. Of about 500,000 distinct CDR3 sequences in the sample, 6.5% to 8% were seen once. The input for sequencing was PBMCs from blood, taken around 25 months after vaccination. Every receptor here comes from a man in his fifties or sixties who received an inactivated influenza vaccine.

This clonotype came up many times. The CDR3 nucleotides read TGTGCCAGCCTCACCGGTTCTGGCTACACCTTC. It specifies CASLTGSGYTF. V gene TRBV12-3 or TRBV12-4 combines with J gene TRBJ1-2, with unresolved D. The CDR3 totals 11 residues. Trimming took off 8 bases at V and 7 bases at J, with 11 bases between the two ends.

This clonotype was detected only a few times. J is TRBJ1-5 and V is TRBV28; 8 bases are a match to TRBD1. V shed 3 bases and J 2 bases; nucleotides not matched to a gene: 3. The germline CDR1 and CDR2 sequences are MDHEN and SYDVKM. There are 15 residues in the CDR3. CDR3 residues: CASSFQGAGNQPQHF. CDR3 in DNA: TGTGCCAGCAGTTTCCAGGGGGCTGGCAATCAGCCCCAGCATTTT.

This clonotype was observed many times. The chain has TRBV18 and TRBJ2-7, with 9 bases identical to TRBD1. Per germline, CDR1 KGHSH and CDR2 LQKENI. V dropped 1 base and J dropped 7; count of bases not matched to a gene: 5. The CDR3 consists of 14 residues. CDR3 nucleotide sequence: TGTGCCAGCTCACCACAGGGACAGGGCGGAGAGCAGTACTTC. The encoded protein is CASSPQGQGGEQYF.

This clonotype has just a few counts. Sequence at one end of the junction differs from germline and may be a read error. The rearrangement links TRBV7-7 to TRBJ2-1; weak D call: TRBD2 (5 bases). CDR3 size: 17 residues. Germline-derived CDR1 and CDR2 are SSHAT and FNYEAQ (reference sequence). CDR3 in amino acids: CASSKFLVAGSYNEQFF. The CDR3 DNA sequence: TGTGCTAGCAGCAAGTTTCTAGTGGCGGGCTCCTACAATGAGCAGTTCTTC.

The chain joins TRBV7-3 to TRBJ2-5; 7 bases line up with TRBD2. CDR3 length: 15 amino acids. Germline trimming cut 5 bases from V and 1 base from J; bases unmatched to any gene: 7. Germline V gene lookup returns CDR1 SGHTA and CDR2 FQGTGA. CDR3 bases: TGTGCCAGCAGCCCTGGGGGGGAGACCCAAGAGACCCAGTACTTC. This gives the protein CASSPGGETQETQYF.

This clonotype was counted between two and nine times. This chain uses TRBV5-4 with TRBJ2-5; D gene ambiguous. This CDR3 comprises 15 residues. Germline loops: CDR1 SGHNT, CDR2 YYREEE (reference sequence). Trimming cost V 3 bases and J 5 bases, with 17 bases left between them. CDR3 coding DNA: TGTGCCAGCAGCTACCTCTCGGGCCCAGAGGAGACCCAGTACTTC. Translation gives CASSYLSGPEETQYF.

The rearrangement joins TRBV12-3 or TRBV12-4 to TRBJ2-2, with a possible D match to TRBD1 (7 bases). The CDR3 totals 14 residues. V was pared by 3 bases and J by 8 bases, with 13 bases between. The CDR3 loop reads CASSFGGGMGELFF. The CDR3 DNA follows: TGTGCCAGCAGTTTTGGAGGGGGCATGGGGGAGCTGTTTTTT.

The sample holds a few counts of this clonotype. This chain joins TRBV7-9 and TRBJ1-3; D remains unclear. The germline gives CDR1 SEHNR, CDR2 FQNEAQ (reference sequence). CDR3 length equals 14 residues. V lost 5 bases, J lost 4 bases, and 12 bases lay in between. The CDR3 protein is CASSPSGRGNTIYF. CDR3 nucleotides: TGTGCCAGCAGCCCAAGTGGGCGCGGAAACACCATATATTTT.

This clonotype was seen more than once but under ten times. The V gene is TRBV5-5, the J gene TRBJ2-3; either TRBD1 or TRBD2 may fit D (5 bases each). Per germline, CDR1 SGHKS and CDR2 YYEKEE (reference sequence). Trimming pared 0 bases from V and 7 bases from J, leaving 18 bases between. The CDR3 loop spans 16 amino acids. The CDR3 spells CASSLGPGPATNTQYF. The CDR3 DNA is TGTGCCAGCAGCTTGGGCCCGGGACCTGCCACGAATACGCAGTATTTT.

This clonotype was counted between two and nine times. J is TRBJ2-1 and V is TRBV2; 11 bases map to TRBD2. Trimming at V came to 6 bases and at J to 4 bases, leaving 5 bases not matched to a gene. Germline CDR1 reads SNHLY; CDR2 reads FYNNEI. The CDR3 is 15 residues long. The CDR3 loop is CASRLLAGEYNEQFF. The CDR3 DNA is TGTGCCAGCAGGCTACTAGCGGGAGAGTACAATGAGCAGTTCTTC.

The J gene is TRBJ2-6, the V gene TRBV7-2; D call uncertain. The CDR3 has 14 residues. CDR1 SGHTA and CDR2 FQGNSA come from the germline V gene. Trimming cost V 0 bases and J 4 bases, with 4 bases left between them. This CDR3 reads CASSLAYGANVLTF. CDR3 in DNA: TGTGCCAGCAGCTTAGCGTACGGGGCCAACGTCCTGACTTTC. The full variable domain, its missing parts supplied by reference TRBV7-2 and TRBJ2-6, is GAGVSQSPSNKVTEKGKDVELRCDPISGHTALYWYRQSLGQGLEFLIYFQGNSAPDKSGLPSDRFSAERTGGSVSTLTIQRTQQEDSAVYLCASSLAYGANVLTFGAGSRLTVL.

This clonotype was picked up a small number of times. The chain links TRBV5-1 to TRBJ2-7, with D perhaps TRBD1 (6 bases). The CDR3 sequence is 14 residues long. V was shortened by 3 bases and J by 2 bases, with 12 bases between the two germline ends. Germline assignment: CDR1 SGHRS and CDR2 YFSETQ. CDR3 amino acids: CASSYGQPPYEQYF. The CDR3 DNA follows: TGCGCCAGCAGCTACGGACAGCCGCCCTACGAGCAGTACTTC.

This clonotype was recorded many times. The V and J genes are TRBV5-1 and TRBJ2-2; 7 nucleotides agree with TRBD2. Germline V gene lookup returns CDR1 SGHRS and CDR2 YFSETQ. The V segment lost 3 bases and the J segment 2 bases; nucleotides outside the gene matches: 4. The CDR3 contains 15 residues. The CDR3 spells CASSYSGPNTGELFF. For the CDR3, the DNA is TGCGCCAGCAGCTATAGCGGGCCCAACACCGGGGAGCTGTTTTTT.

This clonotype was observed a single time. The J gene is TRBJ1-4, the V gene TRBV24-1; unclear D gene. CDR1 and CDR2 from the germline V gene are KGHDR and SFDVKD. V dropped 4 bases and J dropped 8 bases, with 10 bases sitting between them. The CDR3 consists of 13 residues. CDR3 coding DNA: TGTGCCACCAGTGACGGAGCGGGGGAAAAACTGTTTTTT. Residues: CATSDGAGEKLFF.

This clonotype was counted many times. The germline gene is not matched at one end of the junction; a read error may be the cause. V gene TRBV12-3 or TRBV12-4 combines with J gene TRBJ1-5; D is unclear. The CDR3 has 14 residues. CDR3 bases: TGCGCCAGCAGCTTGGACGGGCGCAATCAGCCCCAGCATTTT. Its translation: CASSLDGRNQPQHF.

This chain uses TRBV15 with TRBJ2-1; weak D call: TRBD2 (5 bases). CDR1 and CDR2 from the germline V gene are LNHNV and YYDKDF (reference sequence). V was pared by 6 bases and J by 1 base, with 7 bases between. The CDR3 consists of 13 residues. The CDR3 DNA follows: TGTGCCACCAGGGGAGAGTCCTACAATGAGCAGTTCTTC. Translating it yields CATRGESYNEQFF.

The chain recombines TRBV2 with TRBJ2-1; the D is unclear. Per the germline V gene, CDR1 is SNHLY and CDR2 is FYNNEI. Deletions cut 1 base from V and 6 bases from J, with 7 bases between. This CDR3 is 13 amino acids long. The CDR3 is CASSEEGFNEQFF. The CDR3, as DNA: TGTGCCAGCAGTGAAGAGGGCTTCAATGAGCAGTTCTTC.

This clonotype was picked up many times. In DNA form, the CDR3 reads TGTGCCAGCAAGCGGGACAGGGGACGTGAAGCTTTCTTT. It codes for CASKRDRGREAFF. V is TRBV2 and J is TRBJ1-1, with 10 bases aligning to TRBD1. Trimming took 7 bases from V and 7 from J; bases not matched to a gene: 6. CDR1 and CDR2 (germline): SNHLY, FYNNEI. This CDR3 contains 13 residues.

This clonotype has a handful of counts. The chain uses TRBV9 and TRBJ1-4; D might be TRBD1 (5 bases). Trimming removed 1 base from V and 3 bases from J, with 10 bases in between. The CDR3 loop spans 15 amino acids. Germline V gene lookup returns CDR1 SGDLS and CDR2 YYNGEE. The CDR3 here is CASSVWGGPNEKLFF. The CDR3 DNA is TGTGCCAGCAGCGTATGGGGGGGTCCTAATGAAAAACTGTTTTTT.

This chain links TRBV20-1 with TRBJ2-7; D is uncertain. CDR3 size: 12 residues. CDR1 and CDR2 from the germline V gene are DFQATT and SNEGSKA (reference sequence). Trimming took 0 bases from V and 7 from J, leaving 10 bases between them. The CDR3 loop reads CSAREGPQEQYF. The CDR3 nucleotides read TGCAGTGCTAGAGAGGGTCCCCAGGAGCAGTACTTC.

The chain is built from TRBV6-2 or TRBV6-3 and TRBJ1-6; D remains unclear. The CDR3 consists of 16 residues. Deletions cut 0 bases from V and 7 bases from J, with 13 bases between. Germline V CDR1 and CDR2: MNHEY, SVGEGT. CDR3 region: CASSYSINRQNSPLHF. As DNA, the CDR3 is TGTGCCAGCAGTTACTCGATTAATCGCCAAAATTCACCCCTCCACTTT.

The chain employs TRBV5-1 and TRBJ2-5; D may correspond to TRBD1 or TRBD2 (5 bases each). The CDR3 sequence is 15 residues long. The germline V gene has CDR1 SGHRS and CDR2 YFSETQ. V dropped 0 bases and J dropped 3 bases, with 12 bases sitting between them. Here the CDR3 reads CASSLGFGTEETQYF. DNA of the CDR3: TGCGCCAGCAGCTTGGGGTTCGGGACGGAAGAGACCCAGTACTTC.

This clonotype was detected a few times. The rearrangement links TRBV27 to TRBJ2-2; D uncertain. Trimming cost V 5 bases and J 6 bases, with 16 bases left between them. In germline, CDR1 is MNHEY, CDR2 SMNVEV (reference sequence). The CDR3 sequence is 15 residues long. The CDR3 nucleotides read TGTGCCAGCAGTCCTACTCTCGGGTTTCCCGGGGAGCTGTTTTTT. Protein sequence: CASSPTLGFPGELFF.